This T cell receptor beta chain stems from a study of CD8 T cells in ankylosing spondylitis. Findings and caveats of the study: Certain motif variants had earlier been reported in reactive arthritis synovial fluid and blood. Disease-associated clonotypes exhibited CD8+ identity and were relatively infrequent in peripheral blood. A TCR beta motif made of fewer than ten highly homologous variants seemed typical of ankylosing spondylitis blood. Matched synovial fluid from ankylosing spondylitis patients was reported to be enriched for disease-linked clones.

It was by quantitative 5'-RACE with molecular barcodes that TCR beta libraries were made. TCRdb called the 5' RACE reads again in MiXCR, with one record for every CDR3 protein. The sample holds 800,000 to 900,000 distinct CDR3 sequences, about 10% seen once. The germline gives CDR1 ENHRY, CDR2 SYGVKD. This CDR3 is built from 15 residues. The germline V and J ends were trimmed by 4 bases and 2 bases, with 9 bases remaining between them. The sample holds one count of this clonotype. Its target is not known. The chain recombines TRBV10-3 with TRBJ2-6; D unresolved. The specimen sequenced was blood, either unsorted or a sorted T cell fraction (not recorded which). This TCR was recovered from a male donor with ankylosing spondylitis. This CDR3 is CAISVEITGANVLTF. The CDR3 region has the DNA TGTGCCATCAGTGTTGAGATTACTGGGGCCAACGTCCTGACTTTC.